This T cell receptor beta chain was identified during a study of cytomegalovirus exposure and HLA in healthy donors. Points from the study as a whole: Sequencing probably produced one cluster of sequence variants that were highly shared. Productive status was seen about 87% or about 30% of the time for most TCR beta V segments in an earlier analysis.

To note about this clone: Its antigen is as yet unknown.

Likely unrecorded immune exposures existed in these nominally healthy donors. PCR involved 60 Vbeta and 13 Jbeta primers. Clones were read by immunoSEQ multiplex PCR, and TCRdb kept only the in-frame ones, dropping some. Here the sample spans about 130,000 clones, more than 9% being singletons. Trimming took 6 bases from V and 8 from J; bases not matched to a gene: 16. Germline CDR1 reads SGHDN; CDR2 reads FVKESK. CDR3 size: 16 residues. Sequences were obtained from PBMCs. The chain uses TRBV14 and TRBJ2-1, with TRBD2 matching 7 bases. The source is a woman between 18 and 29 years old in good health and CMV-seropositive. The CDR3 spells CASSTRSGGSLHEQFF. The CDR3 DNA reads as TGTGCCAGCAGTACCAGATCTGGCGGGAGCCTGCATGAGCAGTTCTTC. The full variable domain, with the rest looked up from reference TRBV14 and TRBJ2-1, is EAGVTQFPSHSVIEKGQTVTLRCDPISGHDNLYWYRRVMGKEIKFLLHFVKESKQDESGMPNNRFLAERTGGTYSTLKVQPAELEDSGVYFCASSTRSGGSLHEQFFGPGTRLTVL.